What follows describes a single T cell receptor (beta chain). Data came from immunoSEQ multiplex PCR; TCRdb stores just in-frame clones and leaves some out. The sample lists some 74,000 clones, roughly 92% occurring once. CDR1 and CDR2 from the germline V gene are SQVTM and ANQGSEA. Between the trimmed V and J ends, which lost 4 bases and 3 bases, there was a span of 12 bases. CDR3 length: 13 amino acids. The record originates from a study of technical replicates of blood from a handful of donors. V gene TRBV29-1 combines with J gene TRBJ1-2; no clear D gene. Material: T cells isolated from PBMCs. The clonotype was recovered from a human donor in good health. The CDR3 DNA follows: TGCAGCGTTGCTCAGGTATTGGACTATGGCTACACCTTC. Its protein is CSVAQVLDYGYTF.